This T cell receptor (beta chain) is drawn from a study of vaccination effects on CD4 cells after COVID-19. In the study overall: Vaccination of participants consisted of two doses of either the BNT162b2 or mRNA-1273 vaccine. Convalescent patient samples, from a couple of individuals, date to 16 days and one week before vaccination.

This clone appeared a few times. Its antigen is unknown. Using immunoSEQ multiplex PCR, the repertoire was profiled, and TCRdb retains in-frame clones only, with some absent. The repertoire holds about 45,000 clones, with approximately 70% as singletons. The ViraFEST assay expanded antigen-specific CD4+ T cells with viral peptide pools before sequencing. CD4+ T cells were isolated after around ten days of culture. Convalescent patients had PCR-confirmed SARS-CoV-2 infection between March and December 2020. In culture with around 10 IU/ml IL-2 and 8 to 10 ug/ml peptides, PBMC were grown at a few million per well. Findings and caveats of the study: There was marked clonal contraction among infection- and vaccine-induced clones late after vaccination.

The CDR3 is 16 residues long. The sequence was obtained from a human donor who had a prior SARS-CoV-2 infection. Sequencing used CD4+ T cells from PBMCs cultured with a peptide pool, obtained before COVID-19 vaccination. V gene TRBV21-1 combines with J gene TRBJ2-7; whether TRBD2, the table's D call, matches the DNA was not checked. TRBV21-1 is given as a pseudogene. This chain's CDR3 is CASSKQGLAGHYEQYF. CDR3 DNA: TGTGCCAGCAGCAAGCAGGGACTAGCGGGCCACTACGAGCAGTACTTC.